This T cell receptor beta chain was observed in a study of T cell clonality in common variable immunodeficiency. The method was immunoSEQ multiplex PCR; TCRdb's version includes in-frame clones alone and lacks a portion of them. Observed in the sample are under 35,000 clones, none of them singletons. This clone is labeled as medium-sized. The read gets to within 3 residues of the CDR3 end, and the germline J gene fills in the rest. The CDR3 length is 17 residues. V was pared by 1 base and J by 4 bases, with 11 bases of the junction left unmatched. Per the germline V gene, CDR1 is SGHVS and CDR2 is FQNEAQ.

V and J are TRBV7-8 and TRBJ2-3; 7 nucleotides match TRBD1. This sequence originates from a person aged 18-69 years in good health. Sequenced sample: peripheral blood mononuclear cells. CDR3 sequence reads: CASSLGQGEVFADTQYF. The CDR3 DNA, read in part, is TGTGCCAGCAGCTTAGGACAGGGTGAAGTCTTTGCAGATACG. Based on the CDR3 plus reference TRBV7-8 and TRBJ2-3, the full variable domain is GAGVSQSPRYKVAKRGQDVALRCDPISGHVSLFWYQQALGQGPEFLTYFQNEAQLDKSGLPSDRFFAERPEGSVSTLKIQRTQQEDSAVYLCASSLGQGEVFADTQYFGPGTRLTVL.